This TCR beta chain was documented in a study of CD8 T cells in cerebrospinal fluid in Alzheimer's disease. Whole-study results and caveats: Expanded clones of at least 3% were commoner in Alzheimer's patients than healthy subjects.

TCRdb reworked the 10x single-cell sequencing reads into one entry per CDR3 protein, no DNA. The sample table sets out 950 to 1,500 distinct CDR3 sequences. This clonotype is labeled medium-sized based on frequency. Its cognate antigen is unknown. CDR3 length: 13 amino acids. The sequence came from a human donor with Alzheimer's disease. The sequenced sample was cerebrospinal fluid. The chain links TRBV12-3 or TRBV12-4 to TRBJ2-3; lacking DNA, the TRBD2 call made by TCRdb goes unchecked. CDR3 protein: CASSPPSTDTQYF.